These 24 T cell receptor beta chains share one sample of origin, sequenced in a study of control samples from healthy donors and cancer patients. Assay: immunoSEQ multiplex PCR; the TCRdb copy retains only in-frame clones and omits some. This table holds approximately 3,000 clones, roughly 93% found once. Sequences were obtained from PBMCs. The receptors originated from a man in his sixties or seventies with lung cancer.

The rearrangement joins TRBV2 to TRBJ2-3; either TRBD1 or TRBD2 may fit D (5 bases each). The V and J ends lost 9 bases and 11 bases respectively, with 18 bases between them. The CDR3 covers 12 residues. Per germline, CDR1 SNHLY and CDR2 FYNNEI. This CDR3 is CASTGTLKGQYF. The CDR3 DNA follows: TGTGCCAGTACCGGGACCCTCAAAGGGCAGTATTTT.

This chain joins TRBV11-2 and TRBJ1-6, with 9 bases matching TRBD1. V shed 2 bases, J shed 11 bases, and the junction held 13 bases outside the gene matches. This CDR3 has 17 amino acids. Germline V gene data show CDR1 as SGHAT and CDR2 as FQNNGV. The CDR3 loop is CASSLRPDRGLGAPLHF. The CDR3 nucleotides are TGTGCCAGCAGCTTAAGGCCGGACAGGGGTTTGGGAGCACCCCTCCACTTT.

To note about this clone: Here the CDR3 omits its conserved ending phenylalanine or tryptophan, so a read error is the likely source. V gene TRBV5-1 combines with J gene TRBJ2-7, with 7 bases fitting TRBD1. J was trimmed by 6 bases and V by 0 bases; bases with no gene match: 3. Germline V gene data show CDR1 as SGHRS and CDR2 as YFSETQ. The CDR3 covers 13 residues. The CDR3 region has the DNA TGCGCCAGCAGCTTGGCCACAGGGGTCGAGCAGTACCTC. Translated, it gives CASSLATGVEQYL.

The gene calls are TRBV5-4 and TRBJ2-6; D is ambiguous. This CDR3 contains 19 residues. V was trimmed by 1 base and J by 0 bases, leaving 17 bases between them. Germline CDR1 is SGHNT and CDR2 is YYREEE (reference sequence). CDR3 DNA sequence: TGTGCCAGCAGCTTGCCCGCCATGAATGGTCCCTCTGGGGCCAACGTCCTGACTTTC. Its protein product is CASSLPAMNGPSGANVLTF. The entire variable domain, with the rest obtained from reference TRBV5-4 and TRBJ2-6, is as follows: ETGVTQSPTHLIKTRGQQVTLRCSSQSGHNTVSWYQQALGQGPQFIFQYYREEENGRGNFPPRFSGLQFPNYSSELNVNALELDDSALYLCASSLPAMNGPSGANVLTFGAGSRLTVL.

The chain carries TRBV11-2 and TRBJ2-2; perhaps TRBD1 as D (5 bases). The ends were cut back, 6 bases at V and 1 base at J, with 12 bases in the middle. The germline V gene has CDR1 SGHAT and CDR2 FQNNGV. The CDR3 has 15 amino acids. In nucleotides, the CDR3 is TGTGCCAGCAGACACGTCACAGGGAACACCGGGGAGCTGTTTTTT. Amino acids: CASRHVTGNTGELFF.

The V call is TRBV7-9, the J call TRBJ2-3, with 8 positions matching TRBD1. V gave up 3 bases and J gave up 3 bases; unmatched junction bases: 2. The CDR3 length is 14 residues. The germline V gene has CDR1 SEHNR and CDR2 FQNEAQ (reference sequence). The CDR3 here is CASSLTGVTDTQYF. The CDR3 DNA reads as TGTGCCAGCAGCTTGACAGGGGTGACAGATACGCAGTATTTT.

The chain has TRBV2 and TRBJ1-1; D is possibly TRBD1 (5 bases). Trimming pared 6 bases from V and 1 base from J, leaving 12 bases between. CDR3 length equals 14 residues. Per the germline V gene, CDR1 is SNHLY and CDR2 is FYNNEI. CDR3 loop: CASRLIGGNTEAFF. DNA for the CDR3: TGTGCCAGCAGACTCATCGGGGGGAACACTGAAGCTTTCTTT.

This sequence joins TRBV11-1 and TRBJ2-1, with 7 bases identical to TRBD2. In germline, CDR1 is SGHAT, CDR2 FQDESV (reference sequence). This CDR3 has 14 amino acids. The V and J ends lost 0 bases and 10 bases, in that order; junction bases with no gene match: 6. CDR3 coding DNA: TGTGCCAGCAGCTTAGCGGGGGGGGTCTGGGAGCAGTTCTTC. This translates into CASSLAGGVWEQFF.

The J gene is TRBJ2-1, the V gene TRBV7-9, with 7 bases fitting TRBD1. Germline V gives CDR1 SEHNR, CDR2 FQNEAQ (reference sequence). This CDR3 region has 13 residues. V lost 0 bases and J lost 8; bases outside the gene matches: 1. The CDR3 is CASSLARGHEQFF. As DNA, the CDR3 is TGTGCCAGCAGCTTAGCTAGGGGGCATGAGCAGTTCTTC.

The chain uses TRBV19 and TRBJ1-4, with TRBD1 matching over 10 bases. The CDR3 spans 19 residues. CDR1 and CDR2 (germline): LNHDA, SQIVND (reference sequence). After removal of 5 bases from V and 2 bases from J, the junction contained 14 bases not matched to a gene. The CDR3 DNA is TGTGCCAGTAGTTTCTGGGACAGGGGACTTGTGAGGACTAATGAAAAACTGTTTTTT. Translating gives CASSFWDRGLVRTNEKLFF.

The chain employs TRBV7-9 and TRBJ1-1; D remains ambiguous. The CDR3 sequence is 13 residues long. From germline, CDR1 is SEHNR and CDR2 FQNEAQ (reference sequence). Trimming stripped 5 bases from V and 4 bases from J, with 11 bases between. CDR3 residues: CASSPTGITEAFF. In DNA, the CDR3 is TGTGCCAGCAGCCCCACGGGGATCACTGAAGCTTTCTTT.

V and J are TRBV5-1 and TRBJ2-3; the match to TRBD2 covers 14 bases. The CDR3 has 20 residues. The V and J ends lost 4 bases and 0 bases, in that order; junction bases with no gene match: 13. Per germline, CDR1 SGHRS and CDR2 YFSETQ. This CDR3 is CASSPNPRTSGGISTDTQYF. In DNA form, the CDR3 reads TGCGCCAGCAGCCCCAACCCCCGGACTAGCGGGGGGATTAGCACAGATACGCAGTATTTT.

This CDR3 reads CASSPGLAGADTQYF. The CDR3 coding sequence is TGCGCCAGCAGCCCTGGACTAGCGGGCGCAGATACGCAGTATTTT. V usage is TRBV5-1 and J usage is TRBJ2-3; 11 bases are a match to TRBD2. This CDR3 spans 15 amino acids. Germline CDR1 reads SGHRS; CDR2 reads YFSETQ. After removal of 4 bases from V and 4 bases from J, the junction contained 5 bases not matched to a gene.

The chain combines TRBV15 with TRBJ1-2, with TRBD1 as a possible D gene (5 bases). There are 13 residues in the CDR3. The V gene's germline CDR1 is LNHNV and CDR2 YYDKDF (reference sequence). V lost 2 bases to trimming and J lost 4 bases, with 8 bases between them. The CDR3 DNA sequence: TGTGCCACCAGCAGACCGGGGCCCTATGGCTACACCTTC. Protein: CATSRPGPYGYTF.

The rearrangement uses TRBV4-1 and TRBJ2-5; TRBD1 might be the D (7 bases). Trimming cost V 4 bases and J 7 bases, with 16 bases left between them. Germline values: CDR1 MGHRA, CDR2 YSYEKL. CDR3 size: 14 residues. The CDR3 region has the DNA TGCGCCAGCAGCCCTAGGACAGGCGGGGTGACCCAGTACTTC. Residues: CASSPRTGGVTQYF.

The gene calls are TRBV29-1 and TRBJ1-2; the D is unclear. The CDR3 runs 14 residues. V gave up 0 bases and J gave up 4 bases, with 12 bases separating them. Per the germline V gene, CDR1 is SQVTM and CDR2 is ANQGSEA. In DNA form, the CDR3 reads TGCAGCGTTGAAGATCCGGCAGGCCTCTATGGCTACACCTTC. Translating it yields CSVEDPAGLYGYTF.

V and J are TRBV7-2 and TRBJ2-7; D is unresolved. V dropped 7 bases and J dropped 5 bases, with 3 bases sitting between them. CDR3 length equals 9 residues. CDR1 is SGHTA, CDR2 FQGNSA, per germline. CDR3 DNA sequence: TGTGCCAGCATGGACGAGCAGTACTTC. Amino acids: CASMDEQYF.

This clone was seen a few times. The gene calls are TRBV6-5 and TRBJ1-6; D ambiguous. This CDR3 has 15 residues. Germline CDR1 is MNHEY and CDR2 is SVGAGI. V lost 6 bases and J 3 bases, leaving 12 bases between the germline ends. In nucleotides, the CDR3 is TGTGCCAGCAGGGACGATGTCGGCTATAATTCACCCCTCCACTTT. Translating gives CASRDDVGYNSPLHF.

Here the CDR3 reads CASSQTLAGGLGENIQYF. Written as DNA, the CDR3 is TGTGCCAGCAGCCAAACTTTAGCGGGGGGGCTCGGGGAAAACATTCAGTACTTC. The chain combines TRBV4-2 with TRBJ2-4, with TRBD2 matching 11 bases. Germline CDR1 and CDR2: LGHNA and YNFKEQ. This CDR3 comprises 18 residues. Trimming removed 2 bases from V and 5 bases from J; junction bases left unmatched: 11.

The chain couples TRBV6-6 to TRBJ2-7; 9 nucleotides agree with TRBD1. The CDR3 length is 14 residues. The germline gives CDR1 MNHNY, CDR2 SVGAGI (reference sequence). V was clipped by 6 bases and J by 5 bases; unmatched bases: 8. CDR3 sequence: CASSLQGALNEQYF. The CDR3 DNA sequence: TGTGCCAGCAGCCTACAGGGGGCTTTGAACGAGCAGTACTTC.

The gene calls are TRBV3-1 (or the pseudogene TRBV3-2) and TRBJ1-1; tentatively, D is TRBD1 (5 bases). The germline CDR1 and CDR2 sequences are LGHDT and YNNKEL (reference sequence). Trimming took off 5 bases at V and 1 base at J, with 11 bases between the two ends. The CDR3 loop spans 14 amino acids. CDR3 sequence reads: CASSSGHKNTEAFF. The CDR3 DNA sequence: TGTGCCAGCAGCTCCGGACATAAGAACACTGAAGCTTTCTTT.

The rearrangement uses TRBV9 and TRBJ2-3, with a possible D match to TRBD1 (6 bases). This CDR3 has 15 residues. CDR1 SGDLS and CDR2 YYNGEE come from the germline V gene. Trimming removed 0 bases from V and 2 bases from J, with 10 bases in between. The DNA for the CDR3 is TGTGCCAGCAGCGTAGTCGGGACATTCACAGATACGCAGTATTTT. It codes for CASSVVGTFTDTQYF.

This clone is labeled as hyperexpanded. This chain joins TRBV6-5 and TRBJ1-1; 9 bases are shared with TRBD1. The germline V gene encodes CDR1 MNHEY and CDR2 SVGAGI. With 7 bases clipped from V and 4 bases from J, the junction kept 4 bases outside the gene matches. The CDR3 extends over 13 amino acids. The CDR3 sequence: CASIKQGATEAFF. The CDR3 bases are TGTGCCAGCATAAAACAGGGGGCCACTGAAGCTTTCTTT.

CDR3 in amino acids: CASNTPAGQGGSPLHF. In nucleotides, the CDR3 is TGTGCCAGCAATACACCCGCGGGACAGGGAGGCTCACCCCTCCACTTT. The V and J genes are TRBV6-6 and TRBJ1-6; 9 bases map to TRBD1. The CDR3 contains 16 residues. The germline V gene has CDR1 MNHNY and CDR2 SVGAGI (reference sequence). The V gene end was trimmed by 7 bases and the J gene end by 10 bases; junction bases not matched to a gene: 14.